The TCR beta chain described here comes from a study of blood T cell repertoires in COVID-19. Study at large: From the United States, Italy and Spain came samples of acute and convalescent COVID-19. The cDNA or gDNA used as material had been derived from T cells, B-cell-depleted T cells, or PBMCs.

Trimming removed 5 bases from V and 4 bases from J, with 11 bases in between. The germline V gene encodes CDR1 LNHDA and CDR2 SQIVND (reference sequence). The CDR3 has 14 amino acids. Authors' data handling: The assay estimated nucleated cells by amplifying reference gene primers. Repertoires were generated with immunoSEQ multiplex PCR, while TCRdb's copy carries only in-frame clones and drops some. V, J and clone size reflect that table, while D and trimming were determined from the DNA. There are approximately 100,000 clones in the sample; 91% occur only once, and about 1% lies in the top ten. The chain employs TRBV19 and TRBJ2-2, with D possibly TRBD1 on 6 matching bases. The source of this sequence is a man aged 55 to 69 with acute or convalescent COVID-19. Sequenced: peripheral blood. Written as DNA, the CDR3 is TGTGCCAGTAGTTTAACAGGGCGCACCGGGGAGCTGTTTTTT. As protein: CASSLTGRTGELFF.